The source of this T cell receptor beta chain is a study of STAT5B mutations in CD4+ large granular lymphocyte leukemia. Sequencing used immunoSEQ multiplex PCR; TCRdb keeps in-frame clones, though not all of them. The table has around 50,000 clones, around 81% seen once. The receptor was derived from a human donor in good health. Material: CD4+ T cells from blood buffy coats.

The CDR3 region has the DNA TGTGCCAGCAGCATGGGAGGGACGTACTACGAGCAGTACTTC. Its translation: CASSMGGTYYEQYF. The chain has TRBV11-3 and TRBJ2-7; 7 positions match TRBD2. The CDR3 is made up of 14 amino acids. Germline V gives CDR1 SGHNT, CDR2 YENEEA. Losses at the gene ends were 5 bases for V and 3 bases for J; bases not matched to a gene: 7. The variable domain in full, with the rest retrieved from reference TRBV11-3 and TRBJ2-7, is EAGVVQSPRYKIIEKKQPVAFWCNPISGHNTLYWYLQNLGQGPELLIRYENEEAVDDSQLPKDRFSAERLKGVDSTLKIQPAELGDSAVYLCASSMGGTYYEQYFGPGTRLTVT.